Detailed here is one T cell receptor beta chain. Assay used: immunoSEQ multiplex PCR; TCRdb lists only in-frame clones, some missing. The data hold 200,000 to 300,000 clones, with about 82% observed a single time. The sample comes from a study of blood T cell repertoires in COVID-19. In the study overall: Samples came from the United States, Italy and Spain, spanning acute and convalescent COVID-19. T cells, B-cell-depleted T cells, or PBMCs provided the cDNA or gDNA that served as material.

This CDR3 region has 17 residues. Grouping used clinical history reported by participants in a survey and questionnaire. Cohort 3 recovery required two negative PCRs, clearance, or symptom resolution. This receptor was identified in a woman aged 50 to 60 who had recovered from COVID-19. Sequences were obtained from PBMCs or T cells enriched from blood (not recorded which). The chain carries TRBV21-1 and TRBJ1-2. TRBV21-1 is reported as a pseudogene. In DNA, the CDR3 is TGTGCCAGCAGCAAAGGGATGGGGGGTAGGAATAACTATGGCTACACCTTC. Its translation: CASSKGMGGRNNYGYTF.